The rows below give T cell receptor beta chains drawn from one sample of a study of molecular identifiers for immune sequencing clone quantification. MiXCR, run by TCRdb on the PCR reads, gives a single entry per CDR3 protein. The sample includes 60,000 to 70,000 distinct CDR3 sequences, about a fifth seen only once; the top ten take approximately 1.5%. Sample: naive CD8+ T cells from blood, with Jurkat cell RNA spiked in. Receptors originate from a human donor in good health. Some libraries in this study had Jurkat cell RNA spiked in. The CDR3 runs from the conserved cysteine through the conserved F or W. The order of the fields is J gene, V gene, clone size, D gene, CDR3 DNA, CDR3 protein. A D gene is named only where the DNA matches it firmly. The size of a clone is reported for some rows only, either as once, few or many, or as a class for expanded clones.

j_call: TRBJ2-7; v_call: TRBV6-5; clone_size: many; d_call: .; cdr3_nt: TGTGCCAGCAGTTACGGACTACGTGGAGAGCAGTACTTC; cdr3_aa: CASSYGLRGEQYF
j_call: TRBJ1-1; v_call: TRBV2; clone_size: few; d_call: .; cdr3_nt: TGTGCCAGCCCGGCAGGGCCCACTGAAGCTTTCTTT; cdr3_aa: CASPAGPTEAFF
j_call: TRBJ2-7; v_call: TRBV29-1; clone_size: many; d_call: TRBD2; cdr3_nt: TGCAGCGTTGTCTCCGGACTAGCGGGAGAGTTAGGAGAGCAGTACTTC; cdr3_aa: CSVVSGLAGELGEQYF
j_call: TRBJ2-7; v_call: TRBV20-1; clone_size: few; d_call: .; cdr3_nt: TGCGGTGCCAGCCCGAGCGGACCCTCCTACGAGCAGTACTTC; cdr3_aa: CGASPSGPSYEQYF
j_call: TRBJ2-2; v_call: TRBV11-2; clone_size: many; d_call: .; cdr3_nt: TGTGCCACCGTGAGGGGGACCGGGGAGCTGTTTTTT; cdr3_aa: CATVRGTGELFF
j_call: TRBJ2-1; v_call: TRBV20-1; clone_size: many; d_call: TRBD1; cdr3_nt: TGCAGTGCTAGAATCGGCAGGGGGCTCTACAATGAGCAGTTCTTC; cdr3_aa: CSARIGRGLYNEQFF
j_call: TRBJ2-3; v_call: TRBV2; clone_size: many; d_call: TRBD2; cdr3_nt: TGTGCCAGCAGTAACCCAACTAGCGGAGGGAGAACAGATACGCAGTATTTT; cdr3_aa: CASSNPTSGGRTDTQYF
j_call: TRBJ1-5; v_call: TRBV30; clone_size: many; d_call: .; cdr3_nt: TGTGCCTGGAGTGTACGACAGCCCAATCAGCCCCAGCATTTT; cdr3_aa: CAWSVRQPNQPQHF
j_call: TRBJ1-4; v_call: TRBV28; clone_size: .; d_call: .; cdr3_nt: TGCGCCAGCAGTTCAACAGGGATCATGGAAAAACTGTTTTTT; cdr3_aa: CASSSTGIMEKLFF
j_call: TRBJ1-1; v_call: TRBV14; clone_size: many; d_call: .; cdr3_nt: TGTGCCAGCAGCCAAGAAACGGGGCGTTGGACTGAAGCTTTCTTT; cdr3_aa: CASSQETGRWTEAFF
j_call: TRBJ2-7; v_call: TRBV5-1; clone_size: many; d_call: TRBD1; cdr3_nt: TGCGCCAGCAGCGGACAGGGAATCCACGAGCAGTACTTC; cdr3_aa: CASSGQGIHEQYF
j_call: TRBJ2-3; v_call: TRBV30; clone_size: many; d_call: TRBD2; cdr3_nt: TGTGCCTGGTCTCCCTCGGGAGGCGATACGCAGTATTTT; cdr3_aa: CAWSPSGGDTQYF
j_call: TRBJ2-1; v_call: TRBV19; clone_size: .; d_call: .; cdr3_nt: TGTGCCAGTAGGGGGGCTTCGCTCAATGAGCAGTTCTTC; cdr3_aa: CASRGASLNEQFF
j_call: TRBJ1-4; v_call: TRBV4-2; clone_size: many; d_call: .; cdr3_nt: TGTGCCAGCAGCCTTTTACCCTTGATAGCAGATGAAAAACTGTTTTTT; cdr3_aa: CASSLLPLIADEKLFF
j_call: TRBJ1-4; v_call: TRBV14; clone_size: many; d_call: TRBD1; cdr3_nt: TGTGCCAGCAGCCCGCGGACAGGGCTTGAAAAACTGTTTTTT; cdr3_aa: CASSPRTGLEKLFF
j_call: TRBJ2-7; v_call: TRBV5-4; clone_size: many; d_call: TRBD2; cdr3_nt: TGTGCCAGCAGCTTGGGGACTAGCGGGAGCTACGAGCAGTACTTC; cdr3_aa: CASSLGTSGSYEQYF
j_call: TRBJ2-3; v_call: TRBV20-1; clone_size: many; d_call: .; cdr3_nt: TGCAGTGCTAGAGATCATTTGGGAAGAGCAGATACGCAGTATTTT; cdr3_aa: CSARDHLGRADTQYF
j_call: TRBJ2-7; v_call: TRBV28; clone_size: many; d_call: .; cdr3_nt: TGTGCCAGCAGTTTCGAGTACTACGAGCAGTACTTC; cdr3_aa: CASSFEYYEQYF
j_call: TRBJ2-3; v_call: TRBV30; clone_size: many; d_call: .; cdr3_nt: TGTGCCTGGAGTGGGGGCGATACGCAGTATTTT; cdr3_aa: CAWSGGDTQYF
j_call: TRBJ2-7; v_call: TRBV7-6; clone_size: many; d_call: TRBD2; cdr3_nt: TGTGCCAGCAGCTTAGGAGGGTCTAGCGGAGTTGGTGAGCAGTACTTC; cdr3_aa: CASSLGGSSGVGEQYF
j_call: TRBJ2-7; v_call: TRBV9; clone_size: few; d_call: .; cdr3_nt: TGTGCCAGCAGCGTAGGGGTCACGACAAACTACGAGCAGTACTTC; cdr3_aa: CASSVGVTTNYEQYF
j_call: TRBJ2-1; v_call: TRBV14; clone_size: .; d_call: TRBD2; cdr3_nt: TGTGCCAGCAGCCACCACGTAGCGGGAGTTTTTTACGAGCAGTTCTTC; cdr3_aa: CASSHHVAGVFYEQFF
j_call: TRBJ2-3; v_call: TRBV4-2; clone_size: many; d_call: .; cdr3_nt: TGTGCCAGCAGCCAAGTAGCGGCGGGGTTAAGCACAGATACGCAGTATTTT; cdr3_aa: CASSQVAAGLSTDTQYF
j_call: TRBJ2-3; v_call: TRBV3-1; clone_size: many; d_call: TRBD2; cdr3_nt: TGTGCCAGCAGCGAAAGTGGAGGGACTAGGAATAGGACGCAGTATTTT; cdr3_aa: CASSESGGTRNRTQYF
j_call: TRBJ1-4; v_call: TRBV7-8; clone_size: many; d_call: .; cdr3_nt: TGTGCCAGCAGCTTAGATGACAGCGGGGGATTTAGGGAAAAACTGTTTTTT; cdr3_aa: CASSLDDSGGFREKLFF
j_call: TRBJ1-4; v_call: TRBV20-1; clone_size: many; d_call: TRBD1; cdr3_nt: TGCAGTGCTGGATTGGACAGGGAGAATGAAAAACTGTTTTTT; cdr3_aa: CSAGLDRENEKLFF
j_call: TRBJ1-1; v_call: TRBV12-3/TRBV12-4; clone_size: few; d_call: TRBD1; cdr3_nt: TGTGCCACCGGGACAGGGCTGTATGGAGCTTTCTTT; cdr3_aa: CATGTGLYGAFF
j_call: TRBJ2-1; v_call: TRBV20-1; clone_size: many; d_call: TRBD1; cdr3_nt: TGCAGTGCCCCGACCGGCGACAGGGTACGGTACAATGAGCAGTTCTTC; cdr3_aa: CSAPTGDRVRYNEQFF
j_call: TRBJ2-1; v_call: TRBV20-1; clone_size: many; d_call: TRBD2; cdr3_nt: TGCAGCTCCGGGGGGGTTGAGCATGAGCAGTTCTTC; cdr3_aa: CSSGGVEHEQFF
j_call: TRBJ2-1; v_call: TRBV30; clone_size: many; d_call: .; cdr3_nt: TGTGCCTGGAGTGTATTAGTTTACAATGAGCAGTTCTTC; cdr3_aa: CAWSVLVYNEQFF
j_call: TRBJ2-7; v_call: TRBV9; clone_size: .; d_call: TRBD2; cdr3_nt: TGTGCCAGCAGCGAACGGATAGCGGGAGGAACCTACGAGCAGTACTTC; cdr3_aa: CASSERIAGGTYEQYF
j_call: TRBJ2-3; v_call: TRBV12-3/TRBV12-4; clone_size: few; d_call: TRBD2; cdr3_nt: TGTGCCAGCACCCCTTTACCCGGGACTAGTGGCATGGAGACAGATACGCAGTATTTT; cdr3_aa: CASTPLPGTSGMETDTQYF
j_call: TRBJ2-1; v_call: TRBV4-2; clone_size: .; d_call: .; cdr3_nt: TGTGCCAGCAGCCTTCACAATGAGCAGTTCTTC; cdr3_aa: CASSLHNEQFF
j_call: TRBJ2-7; v_call: TRBV28; clone_size: many; d_call: TRBD2; cdr3_nt: TGTGCCAGCGGGACTAGGGGGGAGATGATCCACGAGCAGTACTTC; cdr3_aa: CASGTRGEMIHEQYF
j_call: TRBJ2-5; v_call: TRBV20-1; clone_size: .; d_call: .; cdr3_nt: TGCAGTGCTAGCGCGGAGTTGTACCAAGAGACCCAGTACTTC; cdr3_aa: CSASAELYQETQYF
j_call: TRBJ1-1; v_call: TRBV28; clone_size: many; d_call: .; cdr3_nt: TGTGCCAGCAGTTTGACAGTGATGAACACTGAAGCTTTCTTT; cdr3_aa: CASSLTVMNTEAFF
j_call: TRBJ2-1; v_call: TRBV19; clone_size: .; d_call: .; cdr3_nt: TGTGCCAGTAGTATCTTGGGAGGGCAGTTCTTC; cdr3_aa: CASSILGGQFF
j_call: TRBJ2-1; v_call: TRBV15; clone_size: few; d_call: .; cdr3_nt: TGTGCCACCAGCAGAGGAGGTGTGGACAGTTTATACCCTGAGCAGTTCTTC; cdr3_aa: CATSRGGVDSLYPEQFF
j_call: TRBJ2-7; v_call: TRBV27; clone_size: .; d_call: .; cdr3_nt: TGTGCCAGCAGTTTAGCAGTTTCCTACGAGCAGTACTTC; cdr3_aa: CASSLAVSYEQYF
j_call: TRBJ2-7; v_call: TRBV29-1; clone_size: many; d_call: .; cdr3_nt: TGCAGCGTTGGGGGGTATGTGGAGCAGTACTTC; cdr3_aa: CSVGGYVEQYF
j_call: TRBJ1-1; v_call: TRBV7-8; clone_size: medium-sized; d_call: TRBD1; cdr3_nt: TGTGCCAGCAGCTTAGGGACAGGGGCGGTATTCACTGAAGCTTTCTTT; cdr3_aa: CASSLGTGAVFTEAFF
j_call: TRBJ2-7; v_call: TRBV27; clone_size: .; d_call: TRBD1; cdr3_nt: TGTACCAGCAGCCAAGGGACAGGGAGGGGAGAGCAGTACTTC; cdr3_aa: CTSSQGTGRGEQYF
j_call: TRBJ2-1; v_call: TRBV4-2; clone_size: many; d_call: TRBD2; cdr3_nt: TGTGCCAGCAGCCAAGAGACTAGCGGGGATTACAATGAGCAGTTCTTC; cdr3_aa: CASSQETSGDYNEQFF
j_call: TRBJ2-1; v_call: TRBV19; clone_size: few; d_call: .; cdr3_nt: TGTGCCAGTAGTATCAAGACGGTTAATGAGCAGTTCTTC; cdr3_aa: CASSIKTVNEQFF
j_call: TRBJ2-6; v_call: TRBV2; clone_size: many; d_call: .; cdr3_nt: TGTGCCAGCATCCTGTGGGGAACTGGGGCCAACGTCCTGACTTTC; cdr3_aa: CASILWGTGANVLTF
j_call: TRBJ1-5; v_call: TRBV24-1; clone_size: .; d_call: .; cdr3_nt: TGTGCCACCAGTGATTTGGGAATAAATCAGCCCCAGCATTTT; cdr3_aa: CATSDLGINQPQHF
j_call: TRBJ2-1; v_call: TRBV2; clone_size: .; d_call: .; cdr3_nt: TGTGCCAGCAGTAATCTAATAGCCCACAATGAGCAGTTCTTC; cdr3_aa: CASSNLIAHNEQFF
j_call: TRBJ2-3; v_call: TRBV19; clone_size: many; d_call: TRBD2; cdr3_nt: TGTGCCAGTAGTACCGGGACTAGCGGAGATACGCAGTATTTT; cdr3_aa: CASSTGTSGDTQYF
j_call: TRBJ2-5; v_call: TRBV27; clone_size: few; d_call: .; cdr3_nt: TGTGCCAGCAGTCGTTCCATGGGGGATAACCGCGGAGAGACCCAGTACTTC; cdr3_aa: CASSRSMGDNRGETQYF
j_call: TRBJ2-2; v_call: TRBV2; clone_size: few; d_call: TRBD2; cdr3_nt: TGTGCCAGCAGTGAACTGAGCGGGGGACTCTACAACACCGGGGAGCTGTTTTTT; cdr3_aa: CASSELSGGLYNTGELFF
j_call: TRBJ1-5; v_call: TRBV19; clone_size: few; d_call: .; cdr3_nt: TGTGCCAGTAACAACCCCGACAGTCTGAATCAGCCCCAGCATTTT; cdr3_aa: CASNNPDSLNQPQHF
j_call: TRBJ1-1; v_call: TRBV28; clone_size: many; d_call: TRBD1; cdr3_nt: TGTGCCAGCAGTGGGGGACAGGGGATTTTCGCTTTCTTT; cdr3_aa: CASSGGQGIFAFF
j_call: TRBJ1-2; v_call: TRBV19; clone_size: many; d_call: .; cdr3_nt: TGTGCCAGTATTCCTGAAGGCGGGGCGGTCGATGGCTACACCTTC; cdr3_aa: CASIPEGGAVDGYTF
j_call: TRBJ2-7; v_call: TRBV28; clone_size: many; d_call: .; cdr3_nt: TGTGCCAGCAGTTTAATGTCGGCCCCCCCCGAGCAGTACTTC; cdr3_aa: CASSLMSAPPEQYF
j_call: TRBJ1-1; v_call: TRBV27; clone_size: many; d_call: .; cdr3_nt: TGTGCCAGCAGTTCTGTACCCGCAGGGGTGCCGAACACTGAAGCTTTCTTT; cdr3_aa: CASSSVPAGVPNTEAFF